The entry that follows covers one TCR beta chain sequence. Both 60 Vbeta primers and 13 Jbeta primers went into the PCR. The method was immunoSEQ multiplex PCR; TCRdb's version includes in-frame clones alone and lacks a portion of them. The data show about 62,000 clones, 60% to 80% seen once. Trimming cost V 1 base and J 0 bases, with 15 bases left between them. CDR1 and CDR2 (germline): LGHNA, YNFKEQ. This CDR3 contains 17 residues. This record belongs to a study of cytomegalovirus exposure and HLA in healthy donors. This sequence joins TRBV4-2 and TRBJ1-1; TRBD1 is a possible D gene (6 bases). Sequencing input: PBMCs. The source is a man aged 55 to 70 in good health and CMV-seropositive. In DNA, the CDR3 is TGTGCCAGCAGCCAAGCGCAACAGGGACCCATGAACACTGAAGCTTTCTTT. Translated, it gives CASSQAQQGPMNTEAFF.